This TCR beta chain stems from a study of blood T cell repertoires in COVID-19. This CDR3 has 16 residues. Germline assignment: CDR1 SGHAT and CDR2 FQDESV (reference sequence). V lost 2 bases, J lost 0 bases, and 12 bases lay in between. Measured with immunoSEQ multiplex PCR; TCRdb has only the in-frame clones, and not every one. This table has 79,000 or so clones, 70% to 90% appearing once. This sequence originates from a man aged 60-69 years with COVID-19, enrolled during active disease. The sequenced sample consisted of peripheral blood. The V gene is TRBV11-1, the J gene TRBJ2-3; TRBD1 is a possible D gene (5 bases). CDR3 in DNA: TGTGCCAGCAGCTTAATCTGGGGCTCTAGCACAGATACGCAGTATTTT. It translates to CASSLIWGSSTDTQYF.